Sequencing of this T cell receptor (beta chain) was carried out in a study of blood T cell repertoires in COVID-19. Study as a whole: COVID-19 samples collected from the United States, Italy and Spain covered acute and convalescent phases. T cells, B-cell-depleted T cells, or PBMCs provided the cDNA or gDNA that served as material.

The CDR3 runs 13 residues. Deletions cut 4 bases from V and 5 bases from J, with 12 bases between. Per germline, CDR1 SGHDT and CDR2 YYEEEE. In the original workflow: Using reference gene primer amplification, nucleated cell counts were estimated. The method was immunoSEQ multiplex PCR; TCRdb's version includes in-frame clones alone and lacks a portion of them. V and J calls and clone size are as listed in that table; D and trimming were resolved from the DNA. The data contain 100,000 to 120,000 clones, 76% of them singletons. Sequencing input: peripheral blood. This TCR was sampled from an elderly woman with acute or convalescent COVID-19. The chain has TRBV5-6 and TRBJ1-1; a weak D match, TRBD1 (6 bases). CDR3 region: CASSARQVTEAFF. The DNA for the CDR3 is TGTGCCAGCAGCGCCAGACAGGTTACTGAAGCTTTCTTT.